The clone carrying this T cell receptor (beta chain) is a singleton in its sample. Germline values: CDR1 MNHNY, CDR2 SVGAGI (reference sequence). The CDR3 contains 15 residues. Germline trimming cut 6 bases from V and 7 bases from J; bases unmatched to any gene: 9. Libraries were prepared by immunoSEQ multiplex PCR; TCRdb keeps only in-frame clonotypes and omits some of them. The sample includes approximately 37,000 clones, 92% of them seen just once. The data are from a study of control samples from healthy donors and cancer patients. The sample comprised blood. The receptor's source is a woman aged 50 to 65 in good health. The chain employs TRBV6-6 and TRBJ2-7; TRBD2 matches at 13 bases. CDR3 in DNA: TGTGCCAGCAGGAAGACTAGCGGGGGGCCGGGGGAGCAGTACTTC. Translated: CASRKTSGGPGEQYF.